This T cell receptor beta chain was found in a study of blood T cell repertoires in COVID-19. At the level of the study: COVID-19 samples, acute and convalescent, were from the United States, Italy and Spain. PBMCs, B-cell-depleted T cells, or T cells provided the cDNA or gDNA that made up the material.

How the authors handled the data: Amplification with reference gene primers provided the estimates of nucleated cell counts. This table comes from immunoSEQ multiplex PCR, and its TCRdb copy is limited to in-frame clones, with some not included. V and J calls and clone size come straight from that table; D and trimming were deduced from the DNA. The sample contains 30,000 to 40,000 clones, around 84% of which appear only once. Patients at the Seattle site were enrolled during active infection and followed longitudinally. Germline V CDR1 and CDR2: SGHNT, YYREEE (reference sequence). The CDR3 consists of 14 residues. V dropped 0 bases and J dropped 9 bases, with 10 bases sitting between them.

This sequence originates from a man aged 60 to 75 with COVID-19, enrolled during active disease. Input material: peripheral blood. This chain uses TRBV5-4 with TRBJ1-6; D not certain. The CDR3 sequence: CASSLARTSSPLHF. DNA of the CDR3: TGTGCCAGCAGCTTGGCAAGAACGAGTTCACCCCTCCACTTT.